This T cell receptor beta chain was captured in a study of T cell responses to AZD1222 COVID-19 vaccine. Study-wide results and caveats: Spike-specific TCR breadth and depth grew following two AZD1222 doses.

CDR1 GTSNPN and CDR2 SVGIG come from the germline V gene (reference sequence). The CDR3 runs to 15 residues. Trimming took off 5 bases at V and 8 bases at J, with 21 bases between the two ends. TCRdb's copy holds only in-frame clones and misses some; the assay was immunoSEQ multiplex PCR. There are about 56,000 clones in the sample; 75% to 90% occur only once, and about 7% lies in the top ten. Some second doses came at about 4 weeks and others at about 12 weeks; these were pooled. In regard to this clone: Its target is unknown.

Specimen: peripheral blood, collected 28 days after the second AZD1222 dose. The genes are TRBV30 and TRBJ1-4, with TRBD1 as a possible D gene (5 bases). The sequence was obtained from an adult who received the AZD1222 COVID-19 vaccine. CDR3 DNA sequence: TGTGCCTGGGCGGAGGGGCTGGGCCGGAGCGAAAAACTGTTTTTT. Amino acids: CAWAEGLGRSEKLFF.